This TCR beta chain stems from a study of shared clonotypes between healthy human individuals. Researchers sequenced unsorted PBMC DNA using ten immunoSEQ deep assay plates. As processed by the authors: Filtering differed because ImmunoSEQ produced junction-only sequences that carried no quality scores. Profiling relied on immunoSEQ multiplex PCR, and the TCRdb table lists in-frame clones only, not all of them. Clonal size and the V and J genes are those of that table, whereas D and trimming came from the DNA. This table has about 480,000 clones, approximately 85% appearing once. All the donors were Caucasian adults who lived in Nashville, Tennessee. The CDR3 length is 16 residues. V was cut by 1 base and J by 6 bases, with 16 bases left in between. CDR1 is SGHDN and CDR2 is FVKESK in the germline V gene.

Sequencing was carried out using PBMCs. This TCR came from a middle-aged woman in good health. Some clones in this sample may be carry-over from other donors' samples. The chain links TRBV14 to TRBJ1-5; a weak D match, TRBD1 (5 bases). The CDR3 loop reads CASSQGTRGEGQPQHF. DNA of the CDR3: TGTGCCAGCAGCCAAGGTACGAGAGGGGAAGGTCAGCCCCAGCATTTT. The full variable domain, in which reference TRBV14 and TRBJ1-5 provide the parts outside the CDR3, is EAGVTQFPSHSVIEKGQTVTLRCDPISGHDNLYWYRRVMGKEIKFLLHFVKESKQDESGMPNNRFLAERTGGTYSTLKVQPAELEDSGVYFCASSQGTRGEGQPQHFGDGTRLSIL.